These 3 T cell receptor beta chains originate from one sample sequenced in a study of cytomegalovirus exposure and HLA in healthy donors. The assay was immunoSEQ multiplex PCR, and TCRdb's table has in-frame clones only and misses some. Altogether 150,000 to 200,000 clones are present, around 90% being singletons, with the ten largest covering 3% to 3.5%. Input material: PBMCs. The receptors shown here come from a woman between 18 and 29 years old in good health and CMV-seropositive.

Comments on this clone: This sample includes further DNA sequences coding for the same CDR3. The J gene is TRBJ2-7, the V gene TRBV9; 10 nucleotides line up with TRBD2. CDR1 and CDR2 (germline): SGDLS, YYNGEE. V shed 0 bases, J shed 4 bases, and the junction held 4 bases outside the gene matches. The CDR3 is 15 residues long. The CDR3 is CASSVGSSGSYEQYF. The CDR3 bases are TGTGCCAGCAGCGTAGGGTCTAGCGGGAGTTACGAGCAGTACTTC.

V usage is TRBV6-5 and J usage is TRBJ2-7; 7 positions agree with TRBD1. V shed 4 bases, J shed 2 bases, and the junction held 8 bases outside the gene matches. The CDR3 loop spans 15 amino acids. Germline CDR1 MNHEY, CDR2 SVGAGI. The CDR3 DNA sequence: TGTGCCAGCAGTTCGTCGCCGGACAGGCCCTACGAGCAGTACTTC. This gives the protein CASSSSPDRPYEQYF.

The V gene is TRBV7-9, the J gene TRBJ1-4, with D perhaps matching TRBD1 (6 bases). Germline-derived CDR1 and CDR2 are SEHNR and FQNEAQ (reference sequence). The CDR3 totals 13 residues. Deletions cut 6 bases from V and 7 bases from J, with 12 bases between. The CDR3 loop is CASRSQGSEKLFF. CDR3 bases: TGTGCCAGCAGATCACAGGGTAGTGAAAAACTGTTTTTT.